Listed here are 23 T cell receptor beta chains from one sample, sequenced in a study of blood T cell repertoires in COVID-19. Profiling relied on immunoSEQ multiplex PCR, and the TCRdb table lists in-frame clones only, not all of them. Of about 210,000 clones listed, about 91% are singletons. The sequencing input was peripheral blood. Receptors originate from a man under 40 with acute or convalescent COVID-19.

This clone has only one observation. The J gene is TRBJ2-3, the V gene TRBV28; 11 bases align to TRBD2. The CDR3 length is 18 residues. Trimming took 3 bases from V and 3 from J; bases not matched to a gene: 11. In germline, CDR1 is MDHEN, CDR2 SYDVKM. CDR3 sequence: CASSFRASGRIRTDTQYF. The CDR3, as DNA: TGTGCCAGCAGTTTTAGGGCTAGCGGGAGGATCAGGACAGATACGCAGTATTTT.

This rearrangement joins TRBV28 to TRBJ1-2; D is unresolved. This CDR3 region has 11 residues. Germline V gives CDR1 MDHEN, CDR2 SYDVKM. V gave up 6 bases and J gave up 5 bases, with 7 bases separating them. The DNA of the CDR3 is TGTGCCAGCAGCTCTAGGTATGGCTACACCTTC. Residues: CASSSRYGYTF.

CDR3 DNA: TGCAGCGTTGAAGAGGCTTACACGGGGGTTGGGGAGCAGTACTTC. Amino acids: CSVEEAYTGVGEQYF. The chain couples TRBV29-1 to TRBJ2-7; a possible D gene is TRBD2 (6 bases). Germline CDR1 reads SQVTM; CDR2 reads ANQGSEA. V was cut by 0 bases and J by 7 bases, with 19 bases left in between. CDR3 length: 15 residues.

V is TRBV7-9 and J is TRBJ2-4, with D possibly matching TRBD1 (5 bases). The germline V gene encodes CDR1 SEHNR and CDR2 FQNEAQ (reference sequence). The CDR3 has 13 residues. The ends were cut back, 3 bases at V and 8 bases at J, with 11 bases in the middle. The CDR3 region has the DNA TGTGCCAGCAGCTTTCGTGACAGTTACATTCAGTACTTC. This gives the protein CASSFRDSYIQYF.

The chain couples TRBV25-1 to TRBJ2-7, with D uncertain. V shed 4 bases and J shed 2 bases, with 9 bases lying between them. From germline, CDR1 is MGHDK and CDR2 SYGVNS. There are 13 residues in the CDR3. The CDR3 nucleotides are TGTGCCAGCAGTGCCGGAGACGCCTACGAGCAGTACTTC. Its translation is CASSAGDAYEQYF.

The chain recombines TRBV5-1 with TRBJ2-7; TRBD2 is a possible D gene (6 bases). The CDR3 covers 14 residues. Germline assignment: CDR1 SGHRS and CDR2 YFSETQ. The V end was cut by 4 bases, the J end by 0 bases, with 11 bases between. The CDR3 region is CASSPGADSYEQYF. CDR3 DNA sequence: TGCGCCAGCAGCCCGGGAGCGGACTCCTACGAGCAGTACTTC.

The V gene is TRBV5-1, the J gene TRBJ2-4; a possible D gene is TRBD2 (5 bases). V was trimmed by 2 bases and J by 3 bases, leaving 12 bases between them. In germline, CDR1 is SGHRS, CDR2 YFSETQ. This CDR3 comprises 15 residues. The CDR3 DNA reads TGCGCCAGCAGCTTTCTCGGTCGGGGCAAAAACATTCAGTACTTC. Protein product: CASSFLGRGKNIQYF.

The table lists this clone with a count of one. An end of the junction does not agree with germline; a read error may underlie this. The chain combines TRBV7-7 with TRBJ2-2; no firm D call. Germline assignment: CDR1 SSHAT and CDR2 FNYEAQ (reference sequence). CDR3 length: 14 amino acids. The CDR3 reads CASSLGLNTGELFF. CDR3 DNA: TGTGCTAGCAGCTTAGGGCTGAACACCGGGGAGCTGTTTTTT. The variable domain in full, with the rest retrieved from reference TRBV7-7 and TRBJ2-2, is GAGVSQSPRYKVTKRGQDVTLRCDPISSHATLYWYQQALGQGPEFLTYFNYEAQPDKSGLPSDRFSAERPEGSISTLTIQRTEQRDSAMYRCASSLGLNTGELFFGEGSRLTVL.

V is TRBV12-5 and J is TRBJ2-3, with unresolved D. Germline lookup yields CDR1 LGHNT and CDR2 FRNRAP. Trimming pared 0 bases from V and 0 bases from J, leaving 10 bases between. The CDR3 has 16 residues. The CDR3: CASGLVPGASTDTQYF. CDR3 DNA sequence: TGTGCTAGTGGTTTGGTACCCGGAGCTAGCACAGATACGCAGTATTTT.

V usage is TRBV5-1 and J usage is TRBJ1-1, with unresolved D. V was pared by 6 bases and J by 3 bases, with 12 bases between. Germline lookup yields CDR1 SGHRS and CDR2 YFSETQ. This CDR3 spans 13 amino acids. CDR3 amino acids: CASTRVPHTEAFF. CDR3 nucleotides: TGCGCCAGCACTCGGGTCCCACACACTGAAGCTTTCTTT.

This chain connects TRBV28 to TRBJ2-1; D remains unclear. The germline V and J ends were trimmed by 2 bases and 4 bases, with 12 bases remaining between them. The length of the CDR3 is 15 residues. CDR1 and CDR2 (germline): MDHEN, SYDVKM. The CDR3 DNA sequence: TGTGCCAGCAGTTTAGGTGGGCCAGGATACAATGAGCAGTTCTTC. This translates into CASSLGGPGYNEQFF.

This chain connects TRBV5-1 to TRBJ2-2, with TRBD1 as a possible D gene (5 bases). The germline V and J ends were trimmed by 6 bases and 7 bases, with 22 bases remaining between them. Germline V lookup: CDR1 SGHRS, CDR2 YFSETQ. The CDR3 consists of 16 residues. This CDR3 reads CASIPTVQGGYGELFF. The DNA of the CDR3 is TGCGCCAGCATTCCGACGGTCCAGGGCGGTTACGGGGAGCTGTTTTTT. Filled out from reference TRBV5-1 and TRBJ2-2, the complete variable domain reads KAGVTQTPRYLIKTRGQQVTLSCSPISGHRSVSWYQQTPGQGLQFLFEYFSETQRNKGNFPGRFSGRQFSNSRSEMNVSTLELGDSALYLCASIPTVQGGYGELFFGEGSRLTVL.

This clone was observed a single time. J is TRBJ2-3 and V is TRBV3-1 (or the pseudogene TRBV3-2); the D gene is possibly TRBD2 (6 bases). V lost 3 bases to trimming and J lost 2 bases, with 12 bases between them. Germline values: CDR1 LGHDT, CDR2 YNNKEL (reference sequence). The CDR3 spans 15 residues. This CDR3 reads CASSQKLANTDTQYF. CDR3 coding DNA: TGTGCCAGCAGCCAGAAGCTAGCGAACACAGATACGCAGTATTTT.

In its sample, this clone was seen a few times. DNA of the CDR3: TGTGCCAGCAGACCACAGGGGGCTTCCTACAATGAGCAGTTCTTC. Amino acids: CASRPQGASYNEQFF. The V call is TRBV7-3, the J call TRBJ2-1; 9 bases agree with TRBD1. V lost 6 bases to trimming and J lost 1 base; unmatched junction nucleotides: 4. The CDR3 is 15 amino acids. In germline, CDR1 is SGHTA, CDR2 FQGTGA.

The CDR3 here is CASSQGDRFGNTEAFF. The CDR3 region has the DNA TGTGCCAGCAGCCAAGGGGACAGGTTTGGGAACACTGAAGCTTTCTTT. The chain has TRBV14 and TRBJ1-1; 8 positions match TRBD1. Germline V CDR1 and CDR2: SGHDN, FVKESK. The length of the CDR3 is 16 residues. V gave up 1 base and J gave up 1 base; unmatched junction bases: 5.

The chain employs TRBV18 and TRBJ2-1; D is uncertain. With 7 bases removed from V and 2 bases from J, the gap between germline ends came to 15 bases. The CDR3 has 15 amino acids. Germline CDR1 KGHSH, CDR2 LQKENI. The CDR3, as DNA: TGTGCCAGCTTGGGTCCGAGCGTCACCTACAATGAGCAGTTCTTC. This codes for CASLGPSVTYNEQFF.

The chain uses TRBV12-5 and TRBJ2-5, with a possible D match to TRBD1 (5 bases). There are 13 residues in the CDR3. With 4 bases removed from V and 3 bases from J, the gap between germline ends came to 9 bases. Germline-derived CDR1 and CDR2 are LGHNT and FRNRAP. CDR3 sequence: CASGSGWEETQYF. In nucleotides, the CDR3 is TGTGCTAGTGGTTCAGGGTGGGAAGAGACCCAGTACTTC.

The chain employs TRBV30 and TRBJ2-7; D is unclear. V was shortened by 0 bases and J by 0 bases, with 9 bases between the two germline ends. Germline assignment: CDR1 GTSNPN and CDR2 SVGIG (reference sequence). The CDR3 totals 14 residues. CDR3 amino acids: CAWSVGPLSYEQYF. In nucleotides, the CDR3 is TGTGCCTGGAGTGTCGGTCCTCTCTCCTACGAGCAGTACTTC. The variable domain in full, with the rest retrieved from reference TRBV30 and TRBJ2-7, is SQTIHQWPATLVQPVGSPLSLECTVEGTSNPNLYWYRQAAGRGLQLLFYSVGIGQISSEVPQNLSASRPQDRQFILSSKKLLLSDSGFYLCAWSVGPLSYEQYFGPGTRLTVT.

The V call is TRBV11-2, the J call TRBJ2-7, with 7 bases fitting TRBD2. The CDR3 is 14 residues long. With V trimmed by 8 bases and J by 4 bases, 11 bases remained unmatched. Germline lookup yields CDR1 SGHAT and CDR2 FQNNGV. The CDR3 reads CASAKGTGGYEQYF. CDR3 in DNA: TGTGCCAGCGCGAAAGGGACGGGAGGATACGAGCAGTACTTC.

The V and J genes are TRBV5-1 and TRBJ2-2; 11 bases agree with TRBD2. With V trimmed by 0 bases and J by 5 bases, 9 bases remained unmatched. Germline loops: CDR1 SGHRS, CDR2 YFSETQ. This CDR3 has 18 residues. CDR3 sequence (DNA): TGCGCCAGCAGCTTGGGACTAGCGGGGATATCCGGAACCGGGGAGCTGTTTTTT. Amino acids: CASSLGLAGISGTGELFF. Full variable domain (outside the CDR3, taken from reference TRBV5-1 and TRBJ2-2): KAGVTQTPRYLIKTRGQQVTLSCSPISGHRSVSWYQQTPGQGLQFLFEYFSETQRNKGNFPGRFSGRQFSNSRSEMNVSTLELGDSALYLCASSLGLAGISGTGELFFGEGSRLTVL.

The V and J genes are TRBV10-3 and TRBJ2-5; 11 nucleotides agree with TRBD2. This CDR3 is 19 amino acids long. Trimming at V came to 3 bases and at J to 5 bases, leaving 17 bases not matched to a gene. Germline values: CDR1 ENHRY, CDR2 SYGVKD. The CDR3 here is CAISDPRTSGFGVRETQYF. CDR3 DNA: TGTGCCATCAGTGACCCTAGGACTAGCGGGTTCGGTGTTAGGGAGACCCAGTACTTC.

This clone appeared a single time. The CDR3 loop reads CAWSVGVEETQYF. The CDR3 DNA follows: TGTGCCTGGAGTGTAGGGGTAGAAGAGACCCAGTACTTC. The V and J genes are TRBV30 and TRBJ2-5, with D perhaps matching TRBD1 (5 bases). CDR1 and CDR2 from the germline V gene are GTSNPN and SVGIG (reference sequence). Between the trimmed V and J ends, which lost 0 bases and 3 bases, there was a span of 8 bases. This CDR3 has 13 residues. The full variable domain, completed using reference TRBV30 and TRBJ2-5, is SQTIHQWPATLVQPVGSPLSLECTVEGTSNPNLYWYRQAAGRGLQLLFYSVGIGQISSEVPQNLSASRPQDRQFILSSKKLLLSDSGFYLCAWSVGVEETQYFGPGTRLLVL.

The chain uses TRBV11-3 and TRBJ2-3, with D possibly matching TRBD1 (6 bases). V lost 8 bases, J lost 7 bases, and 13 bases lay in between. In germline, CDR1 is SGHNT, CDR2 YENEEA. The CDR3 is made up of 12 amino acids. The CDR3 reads CASANRVNTQYF. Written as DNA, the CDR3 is TGTGCCAGCGCCAACAGGGTGAATACGCAGTATTTT.